The 3 T cell receptor beta chains presented below share a single source sample, sequenced in a study of primary melanoma T cells and metastatic recurrence. The assay was immunoSEQ multiplex PCR, and TCRdb's table has in-frame clones only and misses some. Of some 720 clones listed, roughly three quarters are singletons. Material for sequencing was melanoma tumor tissue. The receptors were sampled from a human donor with melanoma.

This clone was detected once. V and J are TRBV30 and TRBJ1-6, with a possible D match to TRBD1 (6 bases). V lost 3 bases, J lost 5 bases, and 8 bases lay in between. The CDR3 contains 13 residues. Germline values: CDR1 GTSNPN, CDR2 SVGIG (reference sequence). CDR3 sequence: CAWRQGNNSPLHF. CDR3 coding DNA: TGTGCCTGGAGACAGGGCAATAATTCACCCCTCCACTTT.

Only one count was recorded for this clone. The rearrangement uses TRBV28 and TRBJ1-5, with a weak D call TRBD1 (6 bases). Trimming pared 5 bases from V and 4 bases from J, leaving 15 bases between. Germline values: CDR1 MDHEN, CDR2 SYDVKM. This CDR3 region has 15 residues. In DNA, the CDR3 is TGTGCCAGCAGTAGCCAGGGGCCGGCGAATCAGCCCCAGCATTTT. Encoded protein: CASSSQGPANQPQHF.

On this clone itself: The junction does not match germline at one end; this may be a read error. The chain has TRBV10-2 and TRBJ2-3; D gene uncertain. Per germline, CDR1 WSHSY and CDR2 SAAADI. The CDR3 loop spans 14 amino acids. The DNA of the CDR3 is TGCGCCAGCAATGAGTCGATAATAACGGATACGCAGTATTTT. Its translation is CASNESIITDTQYF.